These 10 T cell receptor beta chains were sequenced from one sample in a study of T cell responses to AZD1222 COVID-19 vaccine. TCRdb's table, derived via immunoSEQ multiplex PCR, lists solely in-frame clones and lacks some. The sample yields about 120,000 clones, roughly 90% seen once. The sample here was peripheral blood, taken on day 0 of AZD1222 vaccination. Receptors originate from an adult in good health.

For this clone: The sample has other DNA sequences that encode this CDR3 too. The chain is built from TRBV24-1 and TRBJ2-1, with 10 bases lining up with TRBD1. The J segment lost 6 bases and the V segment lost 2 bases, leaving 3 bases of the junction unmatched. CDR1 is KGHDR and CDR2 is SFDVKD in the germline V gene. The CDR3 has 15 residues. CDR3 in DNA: TGTGCCACCAGTGATTCCCGGACAGGGGGCAATGAGCAGTTCTTC. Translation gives CATSDSRTGGNEQFF.

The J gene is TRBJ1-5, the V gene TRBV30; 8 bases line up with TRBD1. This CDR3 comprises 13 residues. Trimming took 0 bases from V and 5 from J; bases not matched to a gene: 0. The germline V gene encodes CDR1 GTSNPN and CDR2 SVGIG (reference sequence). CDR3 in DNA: TGTGCCTGGAGTGTACAGGGGGATCAGCCCCAGCATTTT. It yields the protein CAWSVQGDQPQHF. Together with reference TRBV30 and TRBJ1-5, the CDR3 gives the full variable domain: SQTIHQWPATLVQPVGSPLSLECTVEGTSNPNLYWYRQAAGRGLQLLFYSVGIGQISSEVPQNLSASRPQDRQFILSSKKLLLSDSGFYLCAWSVQGDQPQHFGDGTRLSIL.

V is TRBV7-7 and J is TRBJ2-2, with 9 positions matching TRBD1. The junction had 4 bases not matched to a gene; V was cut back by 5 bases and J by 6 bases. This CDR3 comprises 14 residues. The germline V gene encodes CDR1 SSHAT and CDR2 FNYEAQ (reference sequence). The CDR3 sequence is CASSRDRDSGELFF. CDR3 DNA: TGTGCCAGCAGCCGGGACAGGGATTCCGGGGAGCTGTTTTTT.

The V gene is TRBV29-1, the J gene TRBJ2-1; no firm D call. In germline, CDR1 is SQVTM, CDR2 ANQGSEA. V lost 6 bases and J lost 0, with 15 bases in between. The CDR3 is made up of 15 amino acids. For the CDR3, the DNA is TGCAGCGTATTTCCCTGGGTGAGCTCCTACAATGAGCAGTTCTTC. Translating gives CSVFPWVSSYNEQFF.

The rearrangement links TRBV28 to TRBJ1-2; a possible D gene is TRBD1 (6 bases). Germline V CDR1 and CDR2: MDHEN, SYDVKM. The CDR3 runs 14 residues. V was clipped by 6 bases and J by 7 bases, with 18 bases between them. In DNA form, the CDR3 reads TGTGCCAGCAGACCCGGACAGCCCGCACCTGGCTACACCTTC. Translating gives CASRPGQPAPGYTF.

The CDR3 nucleotides read TGTGCCAGCAGGCGGACGGCTAGGGAGGGCTACACCTTC. Translated, it gives CASRRTAREGYTF. The chain combines TRBV28 with TRBJ1-2, with D unresolved. This CDR3 spans 13 amino acids. Germline CDR1 reads MDHEN; CDR2 reads SYDVKM. Trimming cost V 6 bases and J 8 bases, with 16 bases left between them.

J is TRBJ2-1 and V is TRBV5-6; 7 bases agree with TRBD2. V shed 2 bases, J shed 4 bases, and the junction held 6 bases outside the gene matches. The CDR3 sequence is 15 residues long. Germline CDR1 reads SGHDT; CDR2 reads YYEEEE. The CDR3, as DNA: TGTGCCAGCAGCTTCCTGGGACTACCGTACAATGAGCAGTTCTTC. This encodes CASSFLGLPYNEQFF.

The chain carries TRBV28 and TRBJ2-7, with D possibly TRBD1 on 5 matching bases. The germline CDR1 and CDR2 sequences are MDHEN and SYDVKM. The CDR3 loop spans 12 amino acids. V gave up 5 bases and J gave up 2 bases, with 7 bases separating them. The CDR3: CASSGAAYEQYF. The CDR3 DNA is TGTGCCAGCAGTGGGGCGGCCTACGAGCAGTACTTC.

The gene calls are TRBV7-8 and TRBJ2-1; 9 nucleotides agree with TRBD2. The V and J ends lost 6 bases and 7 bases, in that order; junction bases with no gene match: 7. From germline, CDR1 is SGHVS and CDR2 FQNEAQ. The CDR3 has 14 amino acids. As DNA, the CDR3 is TGTGCCAGCAGTCAATTAGCGGGAGCAAATGAGCAGTTCTTC. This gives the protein CASSQLAGANEQFF.

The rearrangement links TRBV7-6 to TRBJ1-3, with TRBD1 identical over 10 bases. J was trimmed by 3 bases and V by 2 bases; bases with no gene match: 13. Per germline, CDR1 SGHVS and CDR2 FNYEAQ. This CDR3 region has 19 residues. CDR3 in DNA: TGTGCCAGCAGCTTAACCCCGTTCAGACAGGGGGCGATTGGAAACACCATATATTTT. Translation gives CASSLTPFRQGAIGNTIYF.